The 9 T cell receptor beta chains given below trace back to one sample, sequenced in a study of cytomegalovirus exposure and HLA in healthy donors. PCR involved 60 Vbeta and 13 Jbeta primers. The table came from immunoSEQ multiplex PCR; TCRdb's copy has only in-frame clones and leaves some out. Counted here are around 150,000 clones, roughly 80% occurring once; the ten biggest clones make up approximately 8%. The sequenced sample was PBMCs. Source of these receptors: a male donor in good health and CMV-seropositive.

V is TRBV6-1 and J is TRBJ2-1; a weak D match, TRBD2 (5 bases). CDR1 MNHNS and CDR2 SASEGT come from the germline V gene. The V gene lost 5 bases and the J gene lost 7 bases, with 15 bases spanning the gap. The CDR3 has 14 residues. The CDR3 protein is CASSTIGLMNEQFF. The CDR3 region has the DNA TGTGCCAGCAGTACCATTGGACTTATGAATGAGCAGTTCTTC.

V usage is TRBV6-5 and J usage is TRBJ2-7, with D perhaps TRBD1 (5 bases). Germline V gene lookup returns CDR1 MNHEY and CDR2 SVGAGI. This CDR3 is built from 12 residues. The V end was cut by 5 bases, the J end by 2 bases, with 7 bases between. Here the CDR3 DNA reads TGTGCCAGCAGTGACAGACCCTACGAGCAGTACTTC. It specifies CASSDRPYEQYF.

The V call is TRBV7-2, the J call TRBJ1-5; D gene unclear. Between the trimmed V and J ends, which lost 5 bases and 0 bases, there was a span of 11 bases. Germline CDR1 SGHTA, CDR2 FQGNSA. The CDR3 runs to 15 residues. As DNA, the CDR3 is TGTGCCAGCAGCCTGGAGGGAATTAGCAATCAGCCCCAGCATTTT. This sequence encodes CASSLEGISNQPQHF.

This clone was seen only once. This sequence joins TRBV28 and TRBJ1-4, with TRBD1 as a possible D gene (6 bases). The length of the CDR3 is 14 residues. V shed 7 bases and J shed 8 bases, with 17 bases lying between them. Germline CDR1 reads MDHEN; CDR2 reads SYDVKM. CDR3 sequence: CASMTQGQREKLFF. The CDR3 DNA reads TGTGCCAGCATGACCCAGGGGCAACGGGAAAAACTGTTTTTT.

The genes are TRBV9 and TRBJ2-3; TRBD2 aligns across 14 bases. The CDR3 totals 17 residues. From germline, CDR1 is SGDLS and CDR2 YYNGEE. The V and J ends lost 3 bases and 6 bases, in that order; junction bases with no gene match: 9. The CDR3 reads CASSALGLAGGTDTQYF. CDR3 in DNA: TGTGCCAGCAGCGCACTCGGACTAGCGGGGGGAACGGATACGCAGTATTTT.

The rearrangement joins TRBV19 to TRBJ2-5, with 7 bases identical to TRBD1. V was pared by 6 bases and J by 5 bases, with 9 bases of the junction left unmatched. Germline-derived CDR1 and CDR2 are LNHDA and SQIVND (reference sequence). The CDR3 runs 14 residues. In DNA, the CDR3 is TGTGCCAGTAGGCACGAGGGGGCTGGGGAGACCCAGTACTTC. Amino acids: CASRHEGAGETQYF.

The chain joins TRBV19 to TRBJ2-7, with 8 bases identical to TRBD2. The V and J ends lost 2 bases and 5 bases, in that order; junction bases with no gene match: 5. The CDR3 is made up of 14 amino acids. Germline V CDR1 and CDR2: LNHDA, SQIVND (reference sequence). This CDR3 is CASSIRTSRDEQYF. CDR3 DNA: TGTGCCAGTAGTATACGGACTAGCCGCGACGAGCAGTACTTC.

This chain joins TRBV5-4 and TRBJ1-4; 7 bases align to TRBD1. CDR1 is SGHNT, CDR2 YYREEE, per germline (reference sequence). J lost 3 bases, V lost 0 bases, and 2 bases had no gene match. CDR3 size: 15 residues. The CDR3 region is CASSLGQGANEKLFF. As DNA, the CDR3 is TGTGCCAGCAGCTTGGGACAGGGTGCTAATGAAAAACTGTTTTTT.

The V call is TRBV7-9, the J call TRBJ1-2; weak D call: TRBD1 (5 bases). CDR1 is SEHNR, CDR2 FQNEAQ, per germline (reference sequence). This CDR3 is built from 13 residues. V lost 3 bases to trimming and J lost 6 bases, with 11 bases between them. This CDR3 reads CASSLQGMDGYTF. In nucleotides, the CDR3 is TGTGCCAGCAGCTTGCAGGGAATGGATGGCTACACCTTC.